Listed below are T cell receptor beta chains from one sample, sequenced in a study of beta chain features in type 1 diabetes. Here immunoSEQ multiplex PCR was the method, and the copy in TCRdb shows in-frame clones only, minus some. Of hundreds of thousands of clones in the sample, over 25% were seen once. The specimen sequenced was naive CD4+ T cells from blood. The source is a man between 18 and 29 years old in good health. Each CDR3 is given with its conserved first and last residue. A D gene is named only where the DNA matches it firmly. The size entry is marked missing in some rows and otherwise reads once, few, many or a size class.

v_gene	d_gene	abundance	j_gene	CDR3aa	CDR3nt
TRBV5-1	-	-	TRBJ2-7	CASSSNTEQDF	TGCGCCAGCAGCTCCAATACCGAGCAGGACTTC
TRBV7-2	-	few	TRBJ2-7	CASSPRWGSYEQYF	TGTGCCAGCAGCCCCAGGTGGGGCTCCTACGAGCAGTACTTC
TRBV28	-	few	TRBJ2-4	CASSLVSGTIAKNIQYF	TGTGCCAGCAGTCTCGTTTCAGGGACCATAGCCAAAAACATTCAGTACTTC
TRBV12-5	TRBD2	-	TRBJ2-1	CASGPTGGRAPEQFF	TGTGCTAGTGGTCCCACCGGCGGGAGGGCCCCTGAGCAGTTCTTC
TRBV28	TRBD2	-	TRBJ2-6	CASRLGGNAGANVLTF	TGTGCCAGCAGGCTGGGAGGGAATGCCGGGGCCAACGTCCTGACTTTC
TRBV5-4	TRBD2	-	TRBJ2-5	CASSLVSGRAQETQYF	TGTGCCAGCAGCTTGGTTAGCGGGAGAGCTCAGGAGACCCAGTACTTC
TRBV10-3	TRBD1	few	TRBJ1-1	CATTGGEETEAFF	TGTGCCACGACAGGGGGCGAGGAGACTGAAGCTTTCTTT
TRBV28	TRBD2	-	TRBJ2-1	CASSMAGVNEQFF	TGTGCCAGCAGTATGGCGGGAGTTAATGAGCAGTTCTTC
TRBV9	-	few	TRBJ2-4	CASSVSLTLF	TGTGCCAGCAGCGTTTCCCTAACACTGTTC
TRBV30	TRBD1	-	TRBJ1-1	CAFAGQMNTEAFF	TGTGCCTTCGCGGGACAGATGAACACTGAAGCTTTCTTT
TRBV30	-	few	TRBJ1-2	CAWSEGGGYTF	TGTGCCTGGAGCGAGGGAGGTGGCTACACCTTC
TRBV30	-	few	TRBJ2-3	CAWGSLVPDTQYF	TGTGCCTGGGGGAGTTTGGTCCCAGATACGCAGTATTTT
TRBV29-1	TRBD1	few	TRBJ2-5	CSTDRGFEETQYF	TGCAGCACGGACAGGGGGTTTGAAGAGACCCAGTACTTC
TRBV6-5	-	-	TRBJ2-7	CASSDRYYEQYF	TGTGCCAGCAGCGACAGATACTACGAGCAGTACTTC
TRBV7-9	-	few	TRBJ2-3	CASSLASDTQYF	TGTGCCAGCAGCTTAGCATCAGATACGCAGTATTTT
TRBV5-6	-	-	TRBJ2-1	CASTRPSEQFF	TGTGCCAGCACGAGACCCAGTGAGCAGTTCTTC
TRBV2	TRBD2	-	TRBJ2-1	CASTSGLAGGSSVDEQFF	TGTGCCAGCACCTCAGGACTAGCGGGAGGCTCCTCCGTCGATGAGCAGTTCTTC
TRBV30	TRBD1	-	TRBJ2-1	CAWSRRTGIGNEQFF	TGTGCCTGGAGCCGGAGGACAGGGATAGGGAATGAGCAGTTCTTC
TRBV7-9	-	-	TRBJ2-7	CASSLAFPGVPYEQYF	TGTGCCAGCAGCTTAGCGTTCCCGGGAGTACCCTACGAGCAGTACTTC
TRBV20-1	-	-	TRBJ1-1	CSAQHGTEAFF	TGCAGTGCCCAACATGGAACTGAAGCTTTCTTT
TRBV19	-	few	TRBJ2-7	CASSIELESYEQYF	TGTGCCAGTAGTATCGAGCTAGAGTCCTACGAGCAGTACTTC
TRBV7-9	-	-	TRBJ1-5	CASSLGAVRDQPQHF	TGTGCCAGCAGCTTAGGGGCAGTGAGGGATCAGCCCCAGCATTTT
TRBV18	-	few	TRBJ2-1	CASSLEGWNEQFF	TGTGCCAGCTCACTCGAAGGGTGGAATGAGCAGTTCTTC
TRBV9	TRBD1	few	TRBJ2-3	CASSSRGGSSTDTQYF	TGTGCCAGCAGCTCCCGAGGGGGCTCTAGCACAGATACGCAGTATTTT
TRBV29-1	-	few	TRBJ2-7	CSVVEQVNYEQYF	TGCAGCGTTGTAGAACAGGTCAACTACGAGCAGTACTTC
TRBV11-2	-	few	TRBJ2-1	CASSLGPDSSYNEQFF	TGTGCCAGCAGCTTAGGGCCAGATAGCTCCTACAATGAGCAGTTCTTC
TRBV15	-	-	TRBJ2-3	CATSTWTVNTDTQYF	TGTGCCACCAGCACCTGGACAGTAAACACAGATACGCAGTATTTT
TRBV5-1	-	-	TRBJ2-7	CASSPGVAYEQYF	TGCGCCAGCAGTCCGGGGGTAGCCTACGAGCAGTACTTC
TRBV11-2	-	-	TRBJ2-4	CASSLVPIQYF	TGTGCCAGCAGCTTAGTCCCCATTCAGTACTTC
TRBV28	-	-	TRBJ1-2	CASSLATYGYTF	TGTGCCAGCAGTTTGGCAACTTATGGCTACACCTTC
TRBV5-4	-	-	TRBJ2-1	CASSLDRVNEQFF	TGTGCCAGCAGCTTGGATCGCGTCAATGAGCAGTTCTTC
TRBV23-1	TRBD1	-	TRBJ1-5	CASSRQGLGPQHF	TGCGCCAGCAGTCGACAGGGGCTAGGGCCCCAGCATTTT
TRBV30	-	few	TRBJ1-4	CAWMKGTANEKLFF	TGTGCCTGGATGAAGGGGACGGCTAATGAAAAACTGTTTTTT
TRBV7-2	TRBD2	-	TRBJ2-3	CASSYLPSGSVSDTQYF	TGTGCCAGCAGTTATCTCCCTAGCGGGAGCGTATCAGATACGCAGTATTTT
TRBV30	TRBD1	-	TRBJ2-5	CAWRGTGFGTQYF	TGTGCCTGGAGAGGGACAGGGTTCGGGACCCAGTACTTC
TRBV27	TRBD1	-	TRBJ2-7	CASSPEWTGPYEQYF	TGTGCCAGCAGCCCAGAATGGACAGGGCCCTACGAGCAGTACTTC
TRBV30	-	-	TRBJ1-4	CAWKEAEEKLFF	TGTGCCTGGAAAGAAGCGGAAGAAAAACTGTTTTTT
TRBV6-5	TRBD1	-	TRBJ2-7	CASRILRDSYEQYF	TGTGCCAGCAGAATACTCCGGGACAGCTACGAGCAGTACTTC
TRBV30	-	few	TRBJ2-1	CAERGYNEQFF	TGTGCTGAGCGAGGATACAATGAGCAGTTCTTC
TRBV10-3	TRBD1	few	TRBJ2-5	CAISEGTGGRETQYF	TGTGCCATCAGTGAGGGGACAGGGGGCAGAGAGACCCAGTACTTC
TRBV5-1	-	-	TRBJ2-5	CASSPGTDRETQYF	TGCGCCAGCAGCCCGGGGACGGATAGGGAGACCCAGTACTTC
TRBV29-1	-	few	TRBJ2-7	CSVVVYEQYF	TGCAGCGTTGTAGTCTACGAGCAGTACTTC
TRBV14	-	-	TRBJ2-1	CASSLEYSDEQFF	TGTGCCAGCAGCCTGGAGTATAGCGATGAGCAGTTCTTC
TRBV7-9	TRBD1	-	TRBJ1-2	CASSYGQGDGYTF	TGTGCCAGCAGCTACGGACAGGGGGACGGCTACACCTTC
TRBV11-1	TRBD2	-	TRBJ2-3	CASSLQTSGPGGTDTQYF	TGTGCCAGCAGCTTACAGACTAGCGGTCCTGGCGGCACAGATACGCAGTATTTT
TRBV5-1	-	-	TRBJ2-3	CASSVGQGSTDTQYF	TGCGCCAGCAGCGTCGGACAAGGAAGCACAGATACGCAGTATTTT
TRBV20-1	-	-	TRBJ2-1	CSARGGYEQFF	TGCAGTGCTAGAGGGGGATATGAGCAGTTCTTC
TRBV19	-	-	TRBJ2-2	CASQIQTNTGELFF	TGTGCCAGTCAAATCCAGACCAACACCGGGGAGCTGTTTTTT
TRBV7-9	-	few	TRBJ2-3	CASSPWSGVSTDTQYF	TGTGCCAGCAGCCCCTGGTCGGGGGTTTCGACAGATACGCAGTATTTT
TRBV6-1	-	-	TRBJ1-1	CASSEAGQGRAFF	TGTGCCAGCAGTGAAGCAGGGCAGGGACGAGCTTTCTTT
TRBV10-3	-	few	TRBJ2-3	CAISGTSADTQYF	TGTGCCATCAGTGGCACCAGCGCGGATACGCAGTATTTT
TRBV5-4	TRBD2	few	TRBJ2-3	CASSSRLAGADTQYF	TGTGCCAGCAGCTCAAGACTAGCGGGAGCAGATACGCAGTATTTT
TRBV7-9	TRBD2	few	TRBJ2-1	CASSLLGDGRAVNEQFF	TGTGCCAGCAGCTTACTCGGCGACGGGAGGGCCGTAAATGAGCAGTTCTTC
TRBV9	-	few	TRBJ2-7	CASSVADFTISYEQYF	TGTGCCAGCAGCGTAGCAGACTTCACAATTTCCTACGAGCAGTACTTC
TRBV18	-	few	TRBJ2-1	CASSGYDDEQFF	TGTGCCAGCTCCGGCTACGACGATGAGCAGTTCTTC
TRBV7-9	-	few	TRBJ1-4	CASSPPTAGLAEKLFF	TGTGCCAGCAGCCCCCCCACGGCTGGGTTGGCCGAAAAACTGTTTTTT